The 19 T cell receptor beta chains in this list originate from one sample, sequenced in a study of long-term antiretroviral therapy in people with HIV. A v3.0 immunoSEQ assay was performed at survey level. This table comes from immunoSEQ multiplex PCR, and its TCRdb copy is limited to in-frame clones, with some not included. Of roughly 34,000 clones in the sample, around 94% were seen once. The material was unsorted PBMCs, obtained around 5.3 years after starting antiretroviral therapy. The receptors were gathered from a woman between 50 and 59 years old with HIV.

This chain connects TRBV25-1 to TRBJ1-4; TRBD1 matches 12 bases. Germline CDR1 and CDR2: MGHDK and SYGVNS. The junction had 6 bases not matched to a gene; V was cut back by 3 bases and J by 4 bases. CDR3 size: 17 residues. The chain's CDR3 is CASSESGTGGFNEKLFF. The CDR3, as DNA: TGTGCCAGCAGTGAGTCCGGGACAGGGGGCTTTAATGAAAAACTGTTTTTT. The full variable domain, rest sourced from reference TRBV25-1 and TRBJ1-4, is EADIYQTPRYLVIGTGKKITLECSQTMGHDKMYWYQQDPGMELHLIHYSYGVNSTEKGDLSSESTVSRIRTEHFPLTLESARPSHTSQYLCASSESGTGGFNEKLFFGSGTQLSVL.

The chain uses TRBV7-9 and TRBJ2-3; 9 bases are shared with TRBD1. In germline, CDR1 is SEHNR, CDR2 FQNEAQ (reference sequence). V shed 5 bases, J shed 3 bases, and the junction held 9 bases outside the gene matches. The CDR3 is made up of 16 amino acids. CDR3 sequence (DNA): TGTGCCAGCAGCCCAGGGGGACAGGGTCGGACAGATACGCAGTATTTT. Encoded protein: CASSPGGQGRTDTQYF.

This clone was recorded a few times. The rearrangement uses TRBV14 and TRBJ2-5; 9 bases map to TRBD2. The J segment lost 1 base and the V segment lost 4 bases, leaving 10 bases of the junction unmatched. The V gene's germline CDR1 is SGHDN and CDR2 FVKESK. The CDR3 runs 17 residues. CDR3 sequence: CASSPSRGAGGQETQYF. For the CDR3, the DNA is TGTGCCAGCAGCCCCTCGAGGGGAGCGGGGGGCCAAGAGACCCAGTACTTC. The complete variable domain, with remaining parts taken from reference TRBV14 and TRBJ2-5, reads EAGVTQFPSHSVIEKGQTVTLRCDPISGHDNLYWYRRVMGKEIKFLLHFVKESKQDESGMPNNRFLAERTGGTYSTLKVQPAELEDSGVYFCASSPSRGAGGQETQYFGPGTRLLVL.

A single count supports this clone. The chain has TRBV7-6 and TRBJ1-2, with 11 bases aligning to TRBD1. The CDR3 loop spans 16 amino acids. V lost 2 bases to trimming and J lost 2 bases; unmatched junction nucleotides: 4. Germline CDR1 and CDR2: SGHVS and FNYEAQ. For the CDR3, the DNA is TGTGCCAGCAGCTTAAAGGGGGACAGGGGGAACTATGGCTACACCTTC. It translates to CASSLKGDRGNYGYTF.

The gene calls are TRBV5-6 and TRBJ2-5; 8 bases match TRBD1. V trimming: 0 bases; J trimming: 3 bases; junction bases outside the gene matches: 4. The V gene's germline CDR1 is SGHDT and CDR2 YYEEEE. The CDR3 spans 15 residues. The CDR3 DNA reads TGTGCCAGCAGCTTGGGTTTGACAGGGGAAGAGACCCAGTACTTC. This gives the protein CASSLGLTGEETQYF. The whole variable domain, remainder taken from reference TRBV5-6 and TRBJ2-5, is DAGVTQSPTHLIKTRGQQVTLRCSPKSGHDTVSWYQQALGQGPQFIFQYYEEEERQRGNFPDRFSGHQFPNYSSELNVNALLLGDSALYLCASSLGLTGEETQYFGPGTRLLVL.

V and J are TRBV6-4 and TRBJ2-7; D remains unclear. Looked up from germline, CDR1 is MRHNA and CDR2 is SNTAGT. The CDR3 is made up of 15 amino acids. V was trimmed by 1 base and J by 2 bases, leaving 12 bases between them. CDR3 coding DNA: TGTGCCAGCAGTGACTTGGCGACTCACCCCTACGAGCAGTACTTC. This codes for CASSDLATHPYEQYF.

This rearrangement joins TRBV11-2 to TRBJ2-5; the match to TRBD2 covers 7 bases. CDR3 size: 14 residues. V dropped 5 bases and J dropped 2; count of bases not matched to a gene: 5. Germline V gives CDR1 SGHAT, CDR2 FQNNGV. This CDR3 reads CASSGRVRQETQYF. The CDR3 region has the DNA TGTGCCAGCAGCGGGAGGGTGAGGCAAGAGACCCAGTACTTC.

The chain carries TRBV7-2 and TRBJ2-5; 8 bases agree with TRBD2. The CDR3 runs to 13 residues. J gave up 4 bases and V 5 bases, and 3 bases lay outside the gene matches. Germline V gene lookup returns CDR1 SGHTA and CDR2 FQGNSA. The CDR3 protein is CASSKREIETQYF. The CDR3, as DNA: TGTGCCAGCAGCAAGCGGGAGATAGAGACCCAGTACTTC. The whole variable domain, remainder taken from reference TRBV7-2 and TRBJ2-5, is GAGVSQSPSNKVTEKGKDVELRCDPISGHTALYWYRQSLGQGLEFLIYFQGNSAPDKSGLPSDRFSAERTGGSVSTLTIQRTQQEDSAVYLCASSKREIETQYFGPGTRLLVL.

V is TRBV6-1 and J is TRBJ1-1, with unresolved D. Germline V gives CDR1 MNHNS, CDR2 SASEGT. There are 11 residues in the CDR3. V lost 11 bases, J lost 2 bases, and 9 bases lay in between. Here the CDR3 reads CAHFPNTEAFF. The DNA of the CDR3 is TGTGCCCATTTTCCAAACACTGAAGCTTTCTTT.

The genes are TRBV11-1 and TRBJ2-1; 13 nucleotides agree with TRBD2. The V segment lost 2 bases and the J segment 0 bases; nucleotides outside the gene matches: 7. The CDR3 is 19 amino acids. CDR1 is SGHAT and CDR2 is FQDESV in the germline V gene (reference sequence). The CDR3: CASSLSGLAGSSSYNEQFF. The CDR3 DNA is TGTGCCAGCAGCTTATCGGGACTAGCGGGGTCGAGCTCCTACAATGAGCAGTTCTTC.

This clone was observed once. The chain is built from TRBV4-2 and TRBJ1-2; D gene unclear. Trimming removed 0 bases at V and 4 bases at J, with 6 bases between. The CDR3 is 13 amino acids. Germline values: CDR1 LGHNA, CDR2 YNFKEQ. The CDR3 coding sequence is TGTGCCAGCAGCCAAGAACCCTTCTATGGCTACACCTTC. The encoded protein is CASSQEPFYGYTF.

The rearrangement joins TRBV9 to TRBJ2-7, with 11 positions matching TRBD1. Trimming removed 7 bases from V and 4 bases from J; junction bases left unmatched: 1. The CDR3 length is 12 residues. Per germline, CDR1 SGDLS and CDR2 YYNGEE. The CDR3, as DNA: TGTGCCAGCGGGACAGGGGGGTACGAGCAGTACTTC. As protein: CASGTGGYEQYF.

The CDR3 spells CASSLGRGDSSFYEQYF. DNA of the CDR3: TGTGCCAGCAGCTTAGGTAGAGGCGACAGTTCCTTCTACGAGCAGTACTTC. V is TRBV7-9 and J is TRBJ2-7; the D gene is possibly TRBD1 (5 bases). This CDR3 is 17 amino acids long. Germline V lookup: CDR1 SEHNR, CDR2 FQNEAQ (reference sequence). V was pared by 1 base and J by 3 bases, with 19 bases between.

The chain combines TRBV19 with TRBJ1-1, with D uncertain. The CDR3 consists of 15 residues. V gave up 1 base and J gave up 3 bases, with 12 bases separating them. Germline V gene data show CDR1 as LNHDA and CDR2 as SQIVND (reference sequence). The CDR3 loop is CASSIGPAADTEAFF. The DNA of the CDR3 is TGTGCCAGTAGTATAGGCCCGGCAGCGGACACTGAAGCTTTCTTT.

This rearrangement joins TRBV19 to TRBJ2-2, with D uncertain. The germline V gene encodes CDR1 LNHDA and CDR2 SQIVND (reference sequence). V dropped 1 base and J dropped 3 bases, with 3 bases sitting between them. The CDR3 consists of 13 residues. DNA for the CDR3: TGTGCCAGTAGTATAGGTCACACCGGGGAGCTGTTTTTT. Protein product: CASSIGHTGELFF.

Note on this clone: Sequence at one end of the junction differs from germline and may be a read error. The chain couples TRBV2 to TRBJ1-2; 7 positions match TRBD1. Looked up from germline, CDR1 is SNHLY and CDR2 is FYNNEI. CDR3 length: 14 residues. CDR3 sequence reads: CASRDRVAAGGYTF. CDR3 sequence (DNA): TGTGCCAGCCGTGACAGGGTCGCTGCGGGAGGCTACACCTTC.

CDR3 protein: CASSRTGKRLYEQYF. CDR3 nucleotide sequence: TGTGCCAGCAGTAGGACAGGGAAACGTCTCTACGAGCAGTACTTC. V is TRBV6-5 and J is TRBJ2-7; TRBD1 aligns across 8 bases. Unmatched junction bases numbered 9, after V lost 5 bases and J lost 3 bases. This CDR3 is 15 amino acids long. Germline V CDR1 and CDR2: MNHEY, SVGAGI.

The chain combines TRBV6-6 with TRBJ2-4, with TRBD1 matching over 9 bases. The CDR3 is 14 residues long. The J segment lost 6 bases and the V segment lost 8 bases, leaving 8 bases of the junction unmatched. CDR1 and CDR2 (germline): MNHNY, SVGAGI (reference sequence). This CDR3 reads CASGTGTGRNIQYF. CDR3 in DNA: TGTGCCAGCGGCACCGGGACAGGGAGAAACATTCAGTACTTC.

The chain is built from TRBV2 and TRBJ2-6; D might be TRBD1 (7 bases). CDR1 is SNHLY, CDR2 FYNNEI, per germline. This CDR3 spans 16 amino acids. Trimming pared 7 bases from V and 2 bases from J, leaving 15 bases between. The CDR3 coding sequence is TGTGCCAGCACATCGGAGGGGGCGGCTGGGGCCAACGTCCTGACTTTC. The encoded protein is CASTSEGAAGANVLTF.